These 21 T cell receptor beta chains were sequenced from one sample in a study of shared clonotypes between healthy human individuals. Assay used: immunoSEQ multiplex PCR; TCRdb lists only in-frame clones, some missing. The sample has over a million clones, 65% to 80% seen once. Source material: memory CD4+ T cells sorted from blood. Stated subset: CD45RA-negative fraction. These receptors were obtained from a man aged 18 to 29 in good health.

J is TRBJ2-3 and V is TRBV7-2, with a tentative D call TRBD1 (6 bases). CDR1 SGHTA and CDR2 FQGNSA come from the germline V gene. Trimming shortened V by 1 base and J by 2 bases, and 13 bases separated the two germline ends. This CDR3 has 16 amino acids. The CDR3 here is CASSLGVTGPTDTQYF. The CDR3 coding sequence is TGTGCCAGCAGCTTAGGGGTCACAGGGCCCACAGATACGCAGTATTTT.

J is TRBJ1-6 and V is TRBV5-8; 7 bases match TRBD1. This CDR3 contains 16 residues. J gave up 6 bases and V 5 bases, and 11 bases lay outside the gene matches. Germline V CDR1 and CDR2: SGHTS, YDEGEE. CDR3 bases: TGTGCCAGCAGTCGAACCGGGACAGATCTTAATTCACCCCTCCACTTT. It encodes CASSRTGTDLNSPLHF.

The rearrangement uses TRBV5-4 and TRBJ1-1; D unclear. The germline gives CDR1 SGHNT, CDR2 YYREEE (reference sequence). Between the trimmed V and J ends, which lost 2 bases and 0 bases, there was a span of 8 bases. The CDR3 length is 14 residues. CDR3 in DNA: TGTGCCAGCAGCTTTGGAAGCTTGAACACTGAAGCTTTCTTT. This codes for CASSFGSLNTEAFF.

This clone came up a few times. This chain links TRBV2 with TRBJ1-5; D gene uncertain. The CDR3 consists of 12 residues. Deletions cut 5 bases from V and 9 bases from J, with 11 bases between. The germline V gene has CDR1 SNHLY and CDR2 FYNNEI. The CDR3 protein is CASSQLDLPQHF. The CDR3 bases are TGTGCCAGCAGTCAACTCGACTTGCCCCAGCATTTT. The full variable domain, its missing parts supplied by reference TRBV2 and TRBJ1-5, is EPEVTQTPSHQVTQMGQEVILRCVPISNHLYFYWYRQILGQKVEFLVSFYNNEISEKSEIFDDQFSVERPDGSNFTLKIRSTKLEDSAMYFCASSQLDLPQHFGDGTRLSIL.

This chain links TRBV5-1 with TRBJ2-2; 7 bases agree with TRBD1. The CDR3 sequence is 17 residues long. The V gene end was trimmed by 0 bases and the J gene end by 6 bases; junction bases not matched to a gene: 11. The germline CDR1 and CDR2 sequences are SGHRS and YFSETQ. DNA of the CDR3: TGCGCCAGCAGCTTGGTTAGGGGGACAGACTTATCCGGGGAGCTGTTTTTT. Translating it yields CASSLVRGTDLSGELFF.

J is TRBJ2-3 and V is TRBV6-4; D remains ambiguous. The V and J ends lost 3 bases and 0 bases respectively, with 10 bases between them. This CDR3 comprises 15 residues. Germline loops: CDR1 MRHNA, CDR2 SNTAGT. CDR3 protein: CASSERSISTDTQYF. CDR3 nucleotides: TGTGCCAGCAGTGAAAGGTCAATTAGCACAGATACGCAGTATTTT.

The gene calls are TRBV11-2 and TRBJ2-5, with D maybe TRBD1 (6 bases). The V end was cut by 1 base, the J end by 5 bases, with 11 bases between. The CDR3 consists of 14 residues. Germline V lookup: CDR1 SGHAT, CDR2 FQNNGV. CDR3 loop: CASSLVTRGETQYF. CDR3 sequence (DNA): TGTGCCAGCAGCTTAGTAACGAGGGGGGAGACCCAGTACTTC.

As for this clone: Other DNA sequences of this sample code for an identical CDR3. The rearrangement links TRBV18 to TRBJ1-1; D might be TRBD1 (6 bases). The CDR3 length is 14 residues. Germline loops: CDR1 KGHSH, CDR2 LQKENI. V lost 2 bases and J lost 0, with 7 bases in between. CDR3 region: CASSPWTVNTEAFF. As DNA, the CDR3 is TGTGCCAGCTCACCATGGACAGTGAACACTGAAGCTTTCTTT.

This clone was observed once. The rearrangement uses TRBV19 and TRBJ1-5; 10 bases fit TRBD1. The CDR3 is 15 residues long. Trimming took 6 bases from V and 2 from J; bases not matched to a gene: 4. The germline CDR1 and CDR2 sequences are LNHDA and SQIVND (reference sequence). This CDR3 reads CASSQGTGGNQPQHF. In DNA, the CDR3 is TGTGCCAGTAGCCAGGGGACAGGGGGCAATCAGCCCCAGCATTTT.

The CDR3 coding sequence is TGTGCCAGCAGCGTAGACGCGGGGACTAACTCTCAGCCCCAGCATTTT. It codes for CASSVDAGTNSQPQHF. The chain joins TRBV9 to TRBJ1-5; TRBD1 is a possible D gene (5 bases). The germline CDR1 and CDR2 sequences are SGDLS and YYNGEE. V lost 0 bases to trimming and J lost 6 bases, with 16 bases between them. The CDR3 consists of 16 residues. The variable domain in full, with the rest retrieved from reference TRBV9 and TRBJ1-5, is DSGVTQTPKHLITATGQRVTLRCSPRSGDLSVYWYQQSLDQGLQFLIQYYNGEERAKGNILERFSAQQFPDLHSELNLSSLELGDSALYFCASSVDAGTNSQPQHFGDGTRLSIL.

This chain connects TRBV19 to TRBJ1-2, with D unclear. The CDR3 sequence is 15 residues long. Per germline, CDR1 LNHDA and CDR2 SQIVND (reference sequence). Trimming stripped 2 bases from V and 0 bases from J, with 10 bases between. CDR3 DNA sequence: TGTGCCAGTAGTATAATGCCGAGAGCTAACTATGGCTACACCTTC. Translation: CASSIMPRANYGYTF.

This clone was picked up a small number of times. CDR3 in amino acids: CASSGLDSTKNIQYF. In DNA, the CDR3 is TGTGCCAGCAGTGGATTGGACAGCACCAAAAACATTCAGTACTTC. J is TRBJ2-4 and V is TRBV6-1; D might be TRBD1 (6 bases). Trimming cost V 4 bases and J 2 bases, with 12 bases left between them. This CDR3 comprises 15 residues. The V gene's germline CDR1 is MNHNS and CDR2 SASEGT.

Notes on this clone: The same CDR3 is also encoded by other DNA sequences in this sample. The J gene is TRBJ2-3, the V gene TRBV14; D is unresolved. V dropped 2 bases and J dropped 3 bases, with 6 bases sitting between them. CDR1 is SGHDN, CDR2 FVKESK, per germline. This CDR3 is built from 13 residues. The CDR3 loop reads CASSQRLTDTQYF. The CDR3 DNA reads TGTGCCAGCAGCCAACGTCTAACAGATACGCAGTATTTT. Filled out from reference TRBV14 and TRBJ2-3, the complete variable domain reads EAGVTQFPSHSVIEKGQTVTLRCDPISGHDNLYWYRRVMGKEIKFLLHFVKESKQDESGMPNNRFLAERTGGTYSTLKVQPAELEDSGVYFCASSQRLTDTQYFGPGTRLTVL.

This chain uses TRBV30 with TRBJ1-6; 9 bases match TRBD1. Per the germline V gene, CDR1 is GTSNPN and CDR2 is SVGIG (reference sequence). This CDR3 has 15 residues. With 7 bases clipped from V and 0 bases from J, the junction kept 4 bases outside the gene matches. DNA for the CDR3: TGTGCCTTAAGACAGGGGGGCTCCTATAATTCACCCCTCCACTTT. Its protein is CALRQGGSYNSPLHF.

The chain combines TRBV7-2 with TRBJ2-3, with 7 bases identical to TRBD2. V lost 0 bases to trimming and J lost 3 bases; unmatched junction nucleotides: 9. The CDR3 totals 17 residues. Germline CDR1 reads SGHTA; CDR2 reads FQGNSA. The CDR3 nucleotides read TGTGCCAGCAGCTTAGCTCCTAGCGGAGGCGGTACAGATACGCAGTATTTT. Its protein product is CASSLAPSGGGTDTQYF.

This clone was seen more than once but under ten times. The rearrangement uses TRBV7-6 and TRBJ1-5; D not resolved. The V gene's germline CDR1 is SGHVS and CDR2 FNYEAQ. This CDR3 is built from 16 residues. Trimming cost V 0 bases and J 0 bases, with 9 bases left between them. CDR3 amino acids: CASSLAWQDSNQPQHF. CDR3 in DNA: TGTGCCAGCAGCTTAGCCTGGCAGGATAGCAATCAGCCCCAGCATTTT.

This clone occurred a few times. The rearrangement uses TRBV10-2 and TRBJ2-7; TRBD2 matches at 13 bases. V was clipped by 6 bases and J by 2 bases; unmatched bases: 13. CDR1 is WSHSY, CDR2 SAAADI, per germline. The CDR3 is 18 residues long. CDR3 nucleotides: TGCGCCAGCAGGATGACTAGCGGGAGGACCCTTTATCCCTACGAGCAGTACTTC. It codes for CASRMTSGRTLYPYEQYF.

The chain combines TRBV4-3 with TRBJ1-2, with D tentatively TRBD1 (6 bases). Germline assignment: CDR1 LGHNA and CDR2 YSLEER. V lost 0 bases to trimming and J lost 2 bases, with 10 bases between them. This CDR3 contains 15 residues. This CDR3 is CASSQDHGTNYGYTF. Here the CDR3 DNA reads TGCGCCAGCAGCCAAGATCACGGGACAAACTATGGCTACACCTTC.

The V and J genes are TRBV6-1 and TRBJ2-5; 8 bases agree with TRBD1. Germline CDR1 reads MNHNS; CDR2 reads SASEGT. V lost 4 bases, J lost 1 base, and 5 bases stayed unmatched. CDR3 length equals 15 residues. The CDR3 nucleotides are TGTGCCAGCAGTGCCCAGGGGGCGCCCCAAGAGACCCAGTACTTC. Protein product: CASSAQGAPQETQYF.

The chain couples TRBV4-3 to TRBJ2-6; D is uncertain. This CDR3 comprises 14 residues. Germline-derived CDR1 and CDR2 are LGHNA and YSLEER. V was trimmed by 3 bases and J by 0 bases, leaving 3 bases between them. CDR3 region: CASSQASGANVLTF. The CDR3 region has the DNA TGCGCCAGCAGCCAGGCCTCTGGGGCCAACGTCCTGACTTTC.

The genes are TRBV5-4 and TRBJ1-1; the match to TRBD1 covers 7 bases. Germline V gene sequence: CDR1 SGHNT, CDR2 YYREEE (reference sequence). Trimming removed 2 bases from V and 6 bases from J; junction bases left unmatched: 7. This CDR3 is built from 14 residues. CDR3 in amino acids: CASSFSDRASEAFF. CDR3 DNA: TGTGCCAGCAGCTTCAGTGACAGGGCTTCTGAAGCTTTCTTT.